This T cell receptor beta chain was sequenced for a study of control samples from healthy donors and cancer patients. The method was immunoSEQ multiplex PCR; TCRdb's version includes in-frame clones alone and lacks a portion of them. The table records roughly 170,000 clones, approximately 92% of them present only once. The V and J ends lost 6 bases and 3 bases, in that order; junction bases with no gene match: 4. Germline CDR1 is SNHLY and CDR2 is FYNNEI. The CDR3 runs 15 residues. The chain combines TRBV2 with TRBJ2-5; TRBD2 matches 13 bases. The TCR was taken from a man aged 18 to 29 in good health. Sequences were obtained from blood. The chain's CDR3 is CASRPGLAGEETQYF. The CDR3 nucleotides are TGTGCCAGCAGACCCGGACTAGCGGGGGAAGAGACCCAGTACTTC.